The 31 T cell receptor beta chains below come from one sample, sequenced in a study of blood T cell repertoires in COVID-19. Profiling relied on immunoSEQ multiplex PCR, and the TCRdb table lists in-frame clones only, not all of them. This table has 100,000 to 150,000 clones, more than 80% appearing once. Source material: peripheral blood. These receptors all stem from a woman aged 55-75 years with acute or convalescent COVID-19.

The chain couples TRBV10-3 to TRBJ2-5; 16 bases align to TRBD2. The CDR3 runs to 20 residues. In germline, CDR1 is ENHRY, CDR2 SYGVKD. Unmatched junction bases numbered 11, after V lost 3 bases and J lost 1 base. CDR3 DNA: TGTGCCATCAGTGACTACTCCGGGACTAGCGGGGGGGCCTCCCAAGAGACCCAGTACTTC. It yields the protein CAISDYSGTSGGASQETQYF.

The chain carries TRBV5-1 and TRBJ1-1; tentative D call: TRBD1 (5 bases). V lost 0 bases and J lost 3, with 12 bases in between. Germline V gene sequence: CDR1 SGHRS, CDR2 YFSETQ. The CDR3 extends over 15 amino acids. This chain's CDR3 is CASSLVSRGDTEAFF. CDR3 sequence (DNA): TGCGCCAGCAGCTTGGTATCGCGGGGGGACACTGAAGCTTTCTTT.

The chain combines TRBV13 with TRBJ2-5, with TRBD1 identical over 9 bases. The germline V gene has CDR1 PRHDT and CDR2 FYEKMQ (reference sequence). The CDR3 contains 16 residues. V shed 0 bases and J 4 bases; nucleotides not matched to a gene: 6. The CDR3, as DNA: TGTGCCAGCAGCTTAGGGGGGACAGGGATGGGAGAGACCCAGTACTTC. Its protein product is CASSLGGTGMGETQYF.

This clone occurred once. The CDR3 nucleotides are TGTGCCAGCAGCCCGGGTGGGGGACAGGGGGACGAGCAGTACTTC. It codes for CASSPGGGQGDEQYF. The V call is TRBV5-4, the J call TRBJ2-7, with 11 positions matching TRBD1. The germline CDR1 and CDR2 sequences are SGHNT and YYREEE (reference sequence). With V trimmed by 4 bases and J by 5 bases, 8 bases remained unmatched. This CDR3 contains 15 residues.

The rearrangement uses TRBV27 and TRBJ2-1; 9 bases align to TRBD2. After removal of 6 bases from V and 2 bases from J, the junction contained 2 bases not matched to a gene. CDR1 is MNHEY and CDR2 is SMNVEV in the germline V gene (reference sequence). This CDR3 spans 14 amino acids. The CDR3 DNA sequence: TGTGCCAGCAGCGCGGGGGGGCCCTACAATGAGCAGTTCTTC. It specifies CASSAGGPYNEQFF.

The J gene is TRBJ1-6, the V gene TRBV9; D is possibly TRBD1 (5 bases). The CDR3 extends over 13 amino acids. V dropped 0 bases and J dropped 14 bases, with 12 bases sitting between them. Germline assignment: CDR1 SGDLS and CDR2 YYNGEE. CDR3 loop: CASSVGGQGALHF. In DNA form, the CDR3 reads TGTGCCAGCAGCGTAGGTGGCCAAGGGGCCCTCCACTTT.

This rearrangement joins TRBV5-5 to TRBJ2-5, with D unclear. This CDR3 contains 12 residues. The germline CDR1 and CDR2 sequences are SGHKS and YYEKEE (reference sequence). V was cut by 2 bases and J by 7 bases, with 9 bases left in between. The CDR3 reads CASSFYSGTQYF. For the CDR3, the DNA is TGTGCCAGCAGCTTCTACTCCGGGACCCAGTACTTC. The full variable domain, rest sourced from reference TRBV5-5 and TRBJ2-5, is DAGVTQSPTHLIKTRGQQVTLRCSPISGHKSVSWYQQVLGQGPQFIFQYYEKEERGRGNFPDRFSARQFPNYSSELNVNALLLGDSALYLCASSFYSGTQYFGPGTRLLVL.

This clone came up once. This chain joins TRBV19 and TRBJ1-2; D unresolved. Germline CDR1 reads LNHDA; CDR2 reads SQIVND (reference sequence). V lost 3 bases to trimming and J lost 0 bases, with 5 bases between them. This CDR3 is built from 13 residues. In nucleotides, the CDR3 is TGTGCCAGTAGTATCGGGTCTAACTATGGCTACACCTTC. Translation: CASSIGSNYGYTF. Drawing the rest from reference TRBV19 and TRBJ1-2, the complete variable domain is DGGITQSPKYLFRKEGQNVTLSCEQNLNHDAMYWYRQDPGQGLRLIYYSQIVNDFQKGDIAEGYSVSREKKESFPLTVTSAQKNPTAFYLCASSIGSNYGYTFGSGTRLTVV.

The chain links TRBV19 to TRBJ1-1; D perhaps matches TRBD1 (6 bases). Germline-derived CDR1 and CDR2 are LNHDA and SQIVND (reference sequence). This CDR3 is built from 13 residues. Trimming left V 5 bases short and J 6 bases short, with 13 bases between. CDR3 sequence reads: CASSPQGRSEAFF. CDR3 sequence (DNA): TGTGCCAGTAGTCCACAGGGAAGGTCTGAAGCTTTCTTT.

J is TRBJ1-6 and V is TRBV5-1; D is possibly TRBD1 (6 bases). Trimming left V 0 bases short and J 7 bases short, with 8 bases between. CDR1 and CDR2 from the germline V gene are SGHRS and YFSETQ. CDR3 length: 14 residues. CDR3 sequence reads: CASSLDRANSPLHF. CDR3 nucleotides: TGCGCCAGCAGCTTGGACAGGGCGAATTCACCCCTCCACTTT.

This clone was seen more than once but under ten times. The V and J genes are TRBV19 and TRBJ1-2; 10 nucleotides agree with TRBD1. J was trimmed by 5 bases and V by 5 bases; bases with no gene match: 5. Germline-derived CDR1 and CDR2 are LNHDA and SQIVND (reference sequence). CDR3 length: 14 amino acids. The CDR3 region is CASSPRQGAYGYTF. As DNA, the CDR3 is TGTGCCAGTAGTCCCCGACAGGGGGCTTATGGCTACACCTTC.

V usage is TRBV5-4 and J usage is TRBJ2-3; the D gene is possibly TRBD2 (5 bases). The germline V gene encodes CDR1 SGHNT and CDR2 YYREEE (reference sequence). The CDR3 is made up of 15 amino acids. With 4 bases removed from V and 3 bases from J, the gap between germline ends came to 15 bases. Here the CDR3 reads CASSPSGLFTDTQYF. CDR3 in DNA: TGTGCCAGCAGCCCCTCTGGACTGTTTACAGATACGCAGTATTTT.

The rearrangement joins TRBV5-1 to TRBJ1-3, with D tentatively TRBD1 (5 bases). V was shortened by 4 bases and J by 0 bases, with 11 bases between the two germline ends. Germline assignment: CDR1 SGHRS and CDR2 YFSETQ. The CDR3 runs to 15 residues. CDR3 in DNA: TGCGCCAGCAGCGAGTTGGGGGGCTCTGGAAACACCATATATTTT. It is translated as CASSELGGSGNTIYF.

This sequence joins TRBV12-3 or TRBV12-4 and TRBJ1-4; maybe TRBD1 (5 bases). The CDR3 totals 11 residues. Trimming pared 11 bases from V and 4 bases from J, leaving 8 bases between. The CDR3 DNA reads TGTGCCGGGACTGGTAATGAAAAACTGTTTTTT. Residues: CAGTGNEKLFF.

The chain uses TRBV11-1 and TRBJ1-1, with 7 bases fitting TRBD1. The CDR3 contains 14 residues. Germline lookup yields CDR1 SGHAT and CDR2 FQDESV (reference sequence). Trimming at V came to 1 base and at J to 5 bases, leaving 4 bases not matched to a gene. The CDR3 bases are TGTGCCAGCAGCTTAGTATCGACAGGGACTGAAGCTTTCTTT. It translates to CASSLVSTGTEAFF.

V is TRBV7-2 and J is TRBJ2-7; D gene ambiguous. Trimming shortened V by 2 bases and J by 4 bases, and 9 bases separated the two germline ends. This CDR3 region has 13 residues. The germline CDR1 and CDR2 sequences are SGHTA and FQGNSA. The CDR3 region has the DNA TGTGCCAGCAGCTTACCCCCTAGGTACGAGCAGTACTTC. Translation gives CASSLPPRYEQYF.

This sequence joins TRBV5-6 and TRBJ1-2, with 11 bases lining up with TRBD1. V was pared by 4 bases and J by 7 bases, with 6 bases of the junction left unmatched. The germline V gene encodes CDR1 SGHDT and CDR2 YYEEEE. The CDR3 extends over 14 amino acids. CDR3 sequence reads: CASSQPGTGGGYTF. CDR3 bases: TGTGCCAGCAGCCAACCCGGGACAGGGGGTGGCTACACCTTC.

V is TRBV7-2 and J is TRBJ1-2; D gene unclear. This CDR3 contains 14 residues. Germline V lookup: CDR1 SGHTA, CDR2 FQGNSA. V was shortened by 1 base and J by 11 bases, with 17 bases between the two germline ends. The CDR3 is CASSLGGGRVGYTF. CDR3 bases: TGTGCCAGCAGCTTAGGGGGAGGCAGAGTAGGGTACACCTTC.

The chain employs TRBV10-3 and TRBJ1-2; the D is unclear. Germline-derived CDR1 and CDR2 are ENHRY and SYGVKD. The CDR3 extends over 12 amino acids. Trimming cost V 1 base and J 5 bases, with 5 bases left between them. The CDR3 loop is CAISEWEYGYTF. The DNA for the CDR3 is TGTGCCATCAGTGAGTGGGAGTATGGCTACACCTTC.

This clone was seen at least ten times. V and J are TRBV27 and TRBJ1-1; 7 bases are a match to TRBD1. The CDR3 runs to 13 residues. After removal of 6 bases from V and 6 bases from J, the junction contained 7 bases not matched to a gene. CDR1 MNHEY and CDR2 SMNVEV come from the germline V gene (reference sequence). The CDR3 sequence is CASSLGQSAEAFF. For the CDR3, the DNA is TGTGCCAGCAGCCTGGGACAGAGCGCTGAAGCTTTCTTT.

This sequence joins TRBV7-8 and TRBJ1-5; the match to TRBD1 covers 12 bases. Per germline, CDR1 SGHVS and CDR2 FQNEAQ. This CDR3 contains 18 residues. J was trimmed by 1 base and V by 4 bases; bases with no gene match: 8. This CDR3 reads CASSSGTGGYGSNQPQHF. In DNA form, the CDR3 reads TGTGCCAGCAGCTCCGGGACAGGGGGCTATGGGAGCAATCAGCCCCAGCATTTT.

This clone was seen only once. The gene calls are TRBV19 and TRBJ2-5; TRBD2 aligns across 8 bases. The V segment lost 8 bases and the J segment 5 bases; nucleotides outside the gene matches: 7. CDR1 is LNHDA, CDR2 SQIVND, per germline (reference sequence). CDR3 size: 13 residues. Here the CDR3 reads CASCGGPGETQYF. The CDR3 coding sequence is TGTGCCAGTTGCGGGGGGCCGGGGGAGACCCAGTACTTC.

The CDR3: CASSRRVQRGTTGELFF. The CDR3 region has the DNA TGCGCCAGCAGCCGGCGGGTCCAGCGGGGGACCACCGGGGAGCTGTTTTTT. This chain links TRBV5-1 with TRBJ2-2; 8 positions match TRBD2. V lost 4 bases, J lost 4 bases, and 12 bases stayed unmatched. This CDR3 region has 17 residues. The germline CDR1 and CDR2 sequences are SGHRS and YFSETQ.

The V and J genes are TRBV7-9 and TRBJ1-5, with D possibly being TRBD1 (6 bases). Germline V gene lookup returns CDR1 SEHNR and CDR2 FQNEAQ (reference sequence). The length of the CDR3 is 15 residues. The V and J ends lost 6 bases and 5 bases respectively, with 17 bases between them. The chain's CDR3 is CASSLTGSRYQPQHF. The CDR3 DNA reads TGTGCCAGCAGTTTAACAGGGAGCCGTTATCAGCCCCAGCATTTT.

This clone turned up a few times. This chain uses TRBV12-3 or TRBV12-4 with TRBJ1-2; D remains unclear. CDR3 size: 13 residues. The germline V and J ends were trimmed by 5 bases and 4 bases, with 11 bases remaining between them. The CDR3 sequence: CASSSGARYGYTF. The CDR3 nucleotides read TGTGCCAGCAGTAGTGGAGCTCGCTATGGCTACACCTTC.

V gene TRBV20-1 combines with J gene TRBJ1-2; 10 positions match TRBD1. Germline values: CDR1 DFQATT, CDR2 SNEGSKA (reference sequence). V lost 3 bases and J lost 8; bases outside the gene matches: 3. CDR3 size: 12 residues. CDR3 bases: TGCAGTGCTAGTGGGGACAGGGGAGGCTACACCTTC. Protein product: CSASGDRGGYTF.

As DNA, the CDR3 is TGTGTTGGGGGGAAGGCTTTCTTT. It encodes CVGGKAFF. The rearrangement uses TRBV30 and TRBJ1-1; the D gene is possibly TRBD1 (5 bases). From germline, CDR1 is GTSNPN and CDR2 SVGIG (reference sequence). This CDR3 comprises 8 residues.

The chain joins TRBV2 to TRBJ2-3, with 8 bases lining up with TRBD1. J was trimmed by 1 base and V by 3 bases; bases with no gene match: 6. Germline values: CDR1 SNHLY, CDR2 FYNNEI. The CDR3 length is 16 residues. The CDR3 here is CASSEGTGGGTDTQYF. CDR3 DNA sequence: TGTGCCAGCAGTGAGGGAACAGGGGGAGGCACAGATACGCAGTATTTT.

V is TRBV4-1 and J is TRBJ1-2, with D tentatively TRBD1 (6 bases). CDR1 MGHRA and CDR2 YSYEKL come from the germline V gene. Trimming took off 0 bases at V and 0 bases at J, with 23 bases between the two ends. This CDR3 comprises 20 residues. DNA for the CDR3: TGCGCCAGCAGCCAAGATCATCTGGTCAGGGGCGCCTCTTCTAACTATGGCTACACCTTC. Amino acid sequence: CASSQDHLVRGASSNYGYTF.

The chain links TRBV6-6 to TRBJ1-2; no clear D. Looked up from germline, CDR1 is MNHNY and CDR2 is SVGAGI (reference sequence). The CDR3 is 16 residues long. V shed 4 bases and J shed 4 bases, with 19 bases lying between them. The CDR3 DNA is TGTGCCAGCAGTTTCCTAAAGGGAGGGCAGGTCTATGGCTACACCTTC. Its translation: CASSFLKGGQVYGYTF.

This chain's CDR3 is CASSQPWTSGGTGRTQYF. The CDR3 DNA reads TGTGCCAGCAGCCAACCCTGGACTAGCGGGGGCACCGGTAGGACCCAGTACTTC. The V call is TRBV3-1 (or the pseudogene TRBV3-2), the J call TRBJ2-5, with 13 nucleotides matching TRBD2. V shed 2 bases, J shed 7 bases, and the junction held 13 bases outside the gene matches. The CDR3 is 18 amino acids. Germline CDR1 and CDR2: LGHDT and YNNKEL (reference sequence).